Below are 19 T cell receptor beta chains sequenced from a single sample in a study of blood T cell repertoires in COVID-19. Libraries were prepared by immunoSEQ multiplex PCR; TCRdb keeps only in-frame clonotypes and omits some of them. This sample yields roughly 310,000 clones, of which approximately 91% are seen a single time; 8% to 10% belongs to the top ten. The sequencing sample was made of PBMCs or T cells enriched from blood (not recorded which). These receptors were taken from a woman aged 40 to 50 who had recovered from COVID-19.

V is TRBV3-1 (or the pseudogene TRBV3-2) and J is TRBJ2-7; TRBD2 aligns across 7 bases. V trimming: 4 bases; J trimming: 2 bases; junction bases outside the gene matches: 8. Germline CDR1 is LGHDT and CDR2 is YNNKEL (reference sequence). This CDR3 spans 15 amino acids. The CDR3 nucleotides are TGTGCCAGCAGCCGGATAGGGGCGGGAGCCTACGAGCAGTACTTC. It is translated as CASSRIGAGAYEQYF.

J is TRBJ1-2 and V is TRBV24-1, with 7 bases lining up with TRBD1. This CDR3 has 15 residues. The V gene end was trimmed by 3 bases and the J gene end by 4 bases; junction bases not matched to a gene: 7. CDR1 is KGHDR and CDR2 is SFDVKD in the germline V gene. CDR3 sequence: CATSDRQGFGYGYTF. The DNA of the CDR3 is TGTGCCACCAGTGATCGACAGGGATTTGGCTATGGCTACACCTTC.

The rearrangement uses TRBV2 and TRBJ2-2; weak D call: TRBD1 (5 bases). This CDR3 comprises 17 residues. Germline V lookup: CDR1 SNHLY, CDR2 FYNNEI. Trimming cost V 2 bases and J 0 bases, with 13 bases left between them. DNA for the CDR3: TGTGCCAGCAGTGAAAGAGTAGGGGTCGCGAACACCGGGGAGCTGTTTTTT. It translates to CASSERVGVANTGELFF.

The J gene is TRBJ1-1, the V gene TRBV18; weak D call: TRBD1 (6 bases). V was pared by 5 bases and J by 4 bases, with 14 bases between. The germline V gene has CDR1 KGHSH and CDR2 LQKENI. The CDR3 is 14 amino acids. The CDR3 protein is CASSNRAQGTEAFF. In DNA form, the CDR3 reads TGTGCCAGCTCAAACAGGGCGCAGGGCACTGAAGCTTTCTTT.

This clone was seen a few times. Written as DNA, the CDR3 is TGTGCCAGCAGCTACCGGAGAGCCTACGAGCAGTACTTC. Protein product: CASSYRRAYEQYF. The chain joins TRBV7-9 to TRBJ2-7, with unresolved D. CDR3 size: 13 residues. The germline gives CDR1 SEHNR, CDR2 FQNEAQ (reference sequence). Between the trimmed V and J ends, which lost 4 bases and 2 bases, there was a span of 9 bases.

The V and J genes are TRBV11-2 and TRBJ2-7, with D possibly TRBD2 on 5 matching bases. The CDR3 extends over 15 amino acids. Per germline, CDR1 SGHAT and CDR2 FQNNGV. V was cut by 3 bases and J by 2 bases, with 14 bases left in between. CDR3 protein: CASSFSGGLAYEQYF. For the CDR3, the DNA is TGTGCCAGCAGCTTTTCCGGCGGGTTAGCCTACGAGCAGTACTTC.

The CDR3 here is CSVEPDNSYEQYF. Written as DNA, the CDR3 is TGCAGCGTTGAACCCGACAATTCCTACGAGCAGTACTTC. This chain connects TRBV29-1 to TRBJ2-7; D is unresolved. Germline CDR1 and CDR2: SQVTM and ANQGSEA. The CDR3 is made up of 13 amino acids. The V and J ends lost 2 bases and 1 base respectively, with 9 bases between them.

This chain uses TRBV4-2 with TRBJ2-7, with 7 bases fitting TRBD2. V lost 3 bases, J lost 9 bases, and 17 bases stayed unmatched. Germline V gene lookup returns CDR1 LGHNA and CDR2 YNFKEQ. CDR3 size: 16 residues. CDR3 coding DNA: TGTGCCAGCAGCCAGTTCCCTAGCGGTGCCGCGAGAACGCAGTACTTC. This encodes CASSQFPSGAARTQYF.

This clone was counted a few times. The V call is TRBV7-2, the J call TRBJ1-5, with 7 positions matching TRBD1. Germline V CDR1 and CDR2: SGHTA, FQGNSA. This CDR3 contains 14 residues. J gave up 6 bases and V 5 bases, and 7 bases lay outside the gene matches. CDR3 sequence reads: CASSQGGRGQPQHF. CDR3 bases: TGTGCCAGCAGCCAAGGGGGCAGGGGTCAGCCCCAGCATTTT.

V gene TRBV6-6 combines with J gene TRBJ2-2, with 7 nucleotides matching TRBD2. The CDR3 has 15 amino acids. V gave up 5 bases and J gave up 2 bases; unmatched junction bases: 5. Germline CDR1 reads MNHNY; CDR2 reads SVGAGI (reference sequence). CDR3: CASSPTGLNTGELFF. DNA of the CDR3: TGTGCCAGCAGTCCTACGGGACTAAACACCGGGGAGCTGTTTTTT.

V and J are TRBV30 and TRBJ2-5; weak D call: TRBD1 (5 bases). The CDR3 is 14 residues long. Trimming pared 2 bases from V and 1 base from J, leaving 11 bases between. From germline, CDR1 is GTSNPN and CDR2 SVGIG (reference sequence). CDR3 amino acids: CAWSTTGSQETQYF. The CDR3 region has the DNA TGTGCCTGGAGTACAACAGGTAGCCAAGAGACCCAGTACTTC.

V usage is TRBV19 and J usage is TRBJ2-7, with 13 bases that match TRBD2. With 11 bases clipped from V and 7 bases from J, the junction kept 2 bases outside the gene matches. In germline, CDR1 is LNHDA, CDR2 SQIVND (reference sequence). The CDR3 length is 11 residues. This CDR3 reads CASGLAGEQYF. The CDR3 DNA is TGTGCCTCGGGACTAGCGGGGGAGCAGTACTTC.

This chain uses TRBV10-3 with TRBJ2-5; 10 nucleotides agree with TRBD1. Germline CDR1 ENHRY, CDR2 SYGVKD. CDR3 length: 16 amino acids. Trimming took 6 bases from V and 5 from J; bases not matched to a gene: 12. The CDR3 reads CAIRQQGQGISETQYF. CDR3 coding DNA: TGTGCCATCAGACAACAGGGACAGGGGATTTCGGAGACCCAGTACTTC.

The chain links TRBV19 to TRBJ2-1; TRBD2 matches 12 bases. Losses at the gene ends were 2 bases for V and 9 bases for J; bases not matched to a gene: 5. In germline, CDR1 is LNHDA, CDR2 SQIVND (reference sequence). The CDR3 sequence is 15 residues long. In nucleotides, the CDR3 is TGTGCCAGTAGTATACTAGCGGGGGGGCCCAGTGAGCAGTTCTTC. Translated: CASSILAGGPSEQFF. Based on the CDR3 plus reference TRBV19 and TRBJ2-1, the full variable domain is DGGITQSPKYLFRKEGQNVTLSCEQNLNHDAMYWYRQDPGQGLRLIYYSQIVNDFQKGDIAEGYSVSREKKESFPLTVTSAQKNPTAFYLCASSILAGGPSEQFFGPGTRLTVL.

This clone was observed a single time. The chain combines TRBV7-2 with TRBJ2-1; TRBD1 matches at 9 bases. The CDR3 contains 15 residues. The ends lost 5 bases at V and 8 bases at J; junction bases unmatched: 10. Germline V gives CDR1 SGHTA, CDR2 FQGNSA. The CDR3 DNA is TGTGCCAGCAGCCTGGACAGGGGTAAAACTGATGAGCAGTTCTTC. It codes for CASSLDRGKTDEQFF.

The rearrangement joins TRBV7-9 to TRBJ2-1; no clear D gene. Trimming pared 1 base from V and 5 bases from J, leaving 15 bases between. Germline assignment: CDR1 SEHNR and CDR2 FQNEAQ (reference sequence). This CDR3 is built from 16 residues. Here the CDR3 DNA reads TGTGCCAGCAGCTTAGATCGGTCTGGGCCTGACAATGAGCAGTTCTTC. Protein product: CASSLDRSGPDNEQFF.

The V call is TRBV18, the J call TRBJ1-4; D is possibly TRBD1 (6 bases). V dropped 1 base and J dropped 5 bases, with 11 bases sitting between them. This CDR3 is built from 15 residues. From germline, CDR1 is KGHSH and CDR2 LQKENI. The CDR3 loop reads CASSPQGQGNEKLFF. The CDR3 DNA is TGTGCCAGCTCACCACAGGGCCAGGGGAATGAAAAACTGTTTTTT. Together with reference TRBV18 and TRBJ1-4, the CDR3 gives the full variable domain: NAGVMQNPRHLVRRRGQEARLRCSPMKGHSHVYWYRQLPEEGLKFMVYLQKENIIDESGMPKERFSAEFPKEGPSILRIQQVVRGDSAAYFCASSPQGQGNEKLFFGSGTQLSVL.

The rearrangement joins TRBV28 to TRBJ1-5; D unresolved. This CDR3 spans 13 amino acids. The V gene's germline CDR1 is MDHEN and CDR2 SYDVKM. The V and J ends lost 7 bases and 6 bases respectively, with 13 bases between them. The CDR3 loop is CASISTRIQPQHF. For the CDR3, the DNA is TGTGCCAGCATATCTACGAGGATTCAGCCCCAGCATTTT.

This clone was observed once. This rearrangement joins TRBV7-3 to TRBJ2-6; TRBD1 is a possible D gene (6 bases). The ends were cut back, 3 bases at V and 2 bases at J, with 8 bases in the middle. From germline, CDR1 is SGHTA and CDR2 FQGTGA. This CDR3 has 15 residues. DNA of the CDR3: TGTGCCAGCAGCTTTGGACAGACTGGGGCCAACGTCCTGACTTTC. Its translation: CASSFGQTGANVLTF.